This T cell receptor (beta chain) was recorded in a study of T cells in Graves' hyperthyroidism and ophthalmopathy. General observations from the study: The model anticipated ophthalmopathy a median about six months pre-onset.

This clonotype appeared many times. The antigen is unknown. It was 8 to 10 ml of fresh peripheral blood that supplied the PBMCs. The source material, RNA transcripts, was used to amplify TCR beta CDR3 regions. HTBI primers were the set used in a first-round RT-PCR of the TCR CDR3. TCRdb called the multiplex PCR reads again in MiXCR, with one record for every CDR3 protein. The sample holds hundreds of thousands of distinct CDR3 sequences, about 17% seen once. V was pared by 0 bases and J by 6 bases, with 11 bases between. CDR1 and CDR2 (germline): LGHDT, YNNKEL (reference sequence). CDR3 length: 14 amino acids.

The sequencing input was blood. The receptor's source is a woman aged 45-60 years with Graves' hyperthyroidism that later progressed to Graves' ophthalmopathy. V usage is TRBV3-1 and J usage is TRBJ1-2; TRBD1 is a possible D gene (5 bases). The CDR3, as DNA: TGTGCCAGCAGCCAAGACTCGGGCAGGGATGGCTACACCTTC. Translated: CASSQDSGRDGYTF.